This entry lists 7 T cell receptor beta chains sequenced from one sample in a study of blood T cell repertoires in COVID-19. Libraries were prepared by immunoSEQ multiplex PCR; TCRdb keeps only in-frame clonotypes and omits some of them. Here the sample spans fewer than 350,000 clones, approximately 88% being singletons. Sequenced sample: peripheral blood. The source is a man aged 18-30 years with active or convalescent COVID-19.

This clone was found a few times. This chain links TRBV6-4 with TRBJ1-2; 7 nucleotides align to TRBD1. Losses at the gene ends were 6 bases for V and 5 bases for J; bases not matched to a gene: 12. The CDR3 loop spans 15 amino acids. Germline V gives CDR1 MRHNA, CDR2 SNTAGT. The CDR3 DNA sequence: TGTGCCAGCAGCAGGACAGGCTCCCAGGGGTATGGCTACACCTTC. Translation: CASSRTGSQGYGYTF.

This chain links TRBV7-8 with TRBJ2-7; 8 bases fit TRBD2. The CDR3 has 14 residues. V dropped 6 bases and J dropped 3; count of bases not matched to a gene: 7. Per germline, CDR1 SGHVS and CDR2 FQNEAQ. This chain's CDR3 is CASSPGGPSYEQYF. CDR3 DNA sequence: TGTGCCAGCAGTCCGGGGGGGCCTAGCTACGAGCAGTACTTC.

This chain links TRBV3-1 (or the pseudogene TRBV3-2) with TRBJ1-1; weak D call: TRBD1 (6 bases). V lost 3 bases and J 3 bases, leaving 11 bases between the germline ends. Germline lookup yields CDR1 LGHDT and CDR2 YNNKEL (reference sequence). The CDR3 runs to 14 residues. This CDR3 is CASSHRYRDTEAFF. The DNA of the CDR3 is TGTGCCAGCAGCCATCGATACAGGGACACTGAAGCTTTCTTT.

The CDR3 reads CASSSTSGGVQETQYF. The CDR3 DNA reads TGTGCCAGCAGCTCCACTAGCGGGGGGGTCCAAGAGACCCAGTACTTC. The rearrangement links TRBV13 to TRBJ2-5; TRBD2 matches 13 bases. The germline V gene encodes CDR1 PRHDT and CDR2 FYEKMQ (reference sequence). The length of the CDR3 is 16 residues. The V segment lost 4 bases and the J segment 1 base; nucleotides outside the gene matches: 3.

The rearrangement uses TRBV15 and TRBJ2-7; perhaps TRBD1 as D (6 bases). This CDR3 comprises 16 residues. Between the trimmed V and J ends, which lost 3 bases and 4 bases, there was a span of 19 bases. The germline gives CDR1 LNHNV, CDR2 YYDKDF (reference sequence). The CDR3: CATSRGVQGPSYEQYF. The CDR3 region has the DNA TGTGCCACCAGCAGGGGGGTACAGGGACCATCTTACGAGCAGTACTTC.

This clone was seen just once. The CDR3 DNA is TGCAGCGTTGAAACAGGGCTCTATGGCTACACCTTC. This encodes CSVETGLYGYTF. J is TRBJ1-2 and V is TRBV29-1; D possibly corresponds to TRBD1 (6 bases). CDR1 SQVTM and CDR2 ANQGSEA come from the germline V gene. The V gene lost 2 bases and the J gene lost 4 bases, with 8 bases spanning the gap. The CDR3 spans 12 residues.

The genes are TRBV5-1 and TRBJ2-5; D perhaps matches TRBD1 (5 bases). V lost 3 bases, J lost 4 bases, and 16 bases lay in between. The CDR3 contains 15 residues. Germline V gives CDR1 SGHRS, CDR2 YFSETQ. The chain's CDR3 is CASSSTSGLRETQYF. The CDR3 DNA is TGCGCCAGCAGCTCCACGTCAGGGCTAAGAGAGACCCAGTACTTC.